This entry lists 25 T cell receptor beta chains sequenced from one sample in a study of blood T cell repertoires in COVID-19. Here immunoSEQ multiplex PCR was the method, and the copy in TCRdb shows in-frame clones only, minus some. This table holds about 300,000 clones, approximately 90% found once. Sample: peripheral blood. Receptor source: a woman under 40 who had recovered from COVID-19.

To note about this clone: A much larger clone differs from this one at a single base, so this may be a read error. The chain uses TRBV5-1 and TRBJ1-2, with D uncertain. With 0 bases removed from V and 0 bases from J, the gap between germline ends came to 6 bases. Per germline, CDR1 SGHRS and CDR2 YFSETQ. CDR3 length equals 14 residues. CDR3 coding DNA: TGCGCCAGCAGCTTGGACAGAGCTAACTATGGCTACACCTTC. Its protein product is CASSLDRANYGYTF.

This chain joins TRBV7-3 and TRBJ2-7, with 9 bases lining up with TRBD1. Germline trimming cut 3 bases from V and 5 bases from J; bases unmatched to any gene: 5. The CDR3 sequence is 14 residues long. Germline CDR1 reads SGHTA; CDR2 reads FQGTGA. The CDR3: CASSFTGGRHEQYF. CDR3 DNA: TGTGCCAGCAGCTTTACAGGGGGCCGGCACGAGCAGTACTTC.

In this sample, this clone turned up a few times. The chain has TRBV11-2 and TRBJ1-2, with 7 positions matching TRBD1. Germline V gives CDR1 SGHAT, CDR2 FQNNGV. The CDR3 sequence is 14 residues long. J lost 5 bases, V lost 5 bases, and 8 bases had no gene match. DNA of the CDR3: TGTGCCAGCAGCCTTTTACAGGGGCCTTATGGCTACACCTTC. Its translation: CASSLLQGPYGYTF.

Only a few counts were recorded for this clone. Here the CDR3 reads CASSPGGPDTQYF. CDR3 sequence (DNA): TGTGCCAGCAGCCCAGGGGGGCCAGATACGCAGTATTTT. The gene calls are TRBV7-9 and TRBJ2-3; possibly TRBD1 for D (7 bases). V gave up 5 bases and J gave up 4 bases, with 10 bases separating them. This CDR3 contains 13 residues. Germline V lookup: CDR1 SEHNR, CDR2 FQNEAQ (reference sequence).

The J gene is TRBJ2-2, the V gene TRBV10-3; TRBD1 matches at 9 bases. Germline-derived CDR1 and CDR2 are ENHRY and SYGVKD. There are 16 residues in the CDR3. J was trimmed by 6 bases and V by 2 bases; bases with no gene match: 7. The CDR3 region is CAISEGQGLSAGELFF. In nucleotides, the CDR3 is TGTGCCATCAGTGAGGGACAGGGGTTATCCGCCGGGGAGCTGTTTTTT.

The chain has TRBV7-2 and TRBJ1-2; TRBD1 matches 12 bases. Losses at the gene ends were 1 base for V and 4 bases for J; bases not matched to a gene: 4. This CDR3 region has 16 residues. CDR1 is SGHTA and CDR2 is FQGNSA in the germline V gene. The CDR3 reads CASSLGGQGAGYGYTF. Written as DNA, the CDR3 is TGTGCCAGCAGCTTAGGGGGACAGGGGGCGGGCTATGGCTACACCTTC.

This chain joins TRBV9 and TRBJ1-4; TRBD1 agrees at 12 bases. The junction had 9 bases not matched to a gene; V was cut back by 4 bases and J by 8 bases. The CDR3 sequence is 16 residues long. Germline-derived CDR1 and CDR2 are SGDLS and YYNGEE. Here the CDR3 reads CASSTRDRGLGEKLFF. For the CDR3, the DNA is TGTGCCAGCAGCACCCGGGACAGGGGGCTTGGGGAAAAACTGTTTTTT.

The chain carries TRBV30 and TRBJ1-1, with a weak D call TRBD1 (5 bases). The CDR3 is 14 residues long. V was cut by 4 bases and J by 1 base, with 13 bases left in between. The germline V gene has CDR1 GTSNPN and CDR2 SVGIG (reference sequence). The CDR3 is CAWIIWGGNTEAFF. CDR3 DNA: TGTGCCTGGATAATCTGGGGGGGGAACACTGAAGCTTTCTTT.

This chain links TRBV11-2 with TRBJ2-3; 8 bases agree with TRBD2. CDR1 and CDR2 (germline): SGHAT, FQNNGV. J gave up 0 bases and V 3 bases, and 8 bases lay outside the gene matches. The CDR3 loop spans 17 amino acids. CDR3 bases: TGTGCCAGCAGCTTTTGGCCAGCGGGGGCTAGCACAGATACGCAGTATTTT. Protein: CASSFWPAGASTDTQYF.

CDR3 protein: CASSKGPYEQYF. In nucleotides, the CDR3 is TGTGCCAGCAGTAAAGGGCCCTACGAGCAGTACTTC. The chain uses TRBV2 and TRBJ2-7; no clear D. This CDR3 spans 12 amino acids. Germline V gives CDR1 SNHLY, CDR2 FYNNEI. The V end lost 5 bases, the J end lost 2 bases, and 7 bases lay between the germline ends.

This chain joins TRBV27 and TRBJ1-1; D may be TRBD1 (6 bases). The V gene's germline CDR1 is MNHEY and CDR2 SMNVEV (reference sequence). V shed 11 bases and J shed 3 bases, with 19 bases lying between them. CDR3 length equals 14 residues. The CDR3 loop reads CASRKGGRDTEAFF. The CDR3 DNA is TGTGCCTCCCGAAAGGGGGGGCGCGACACTGAAGCTTTCTTT.

The CDR3 protein is CATQRVNRESQHF. The CDR3 region has the DNA TGTGCCACCCAAAGGGTAAACAGGGAATCCCAGCATTTT. This rearrangement joins TRBV6-5 to TRBJ1-5; the D gene is possibly TRBD1 (6 bases). There are 13 residues in the CDR3. V dropped 10 bases and J dropped 11 bases, with 21 bases sitting between them. In germline, CDR1 is MNHEY, CDR2 SVGAGI.

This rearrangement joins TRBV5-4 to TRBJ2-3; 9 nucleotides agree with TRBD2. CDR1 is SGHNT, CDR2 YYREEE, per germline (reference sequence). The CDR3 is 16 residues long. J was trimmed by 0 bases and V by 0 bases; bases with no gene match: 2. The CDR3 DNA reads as TGTGCCAGCAGCTTGGCTCTAGCGGGAAGCACAGATACGCAGTATTTT. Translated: CASSLALAGSTDTQYF. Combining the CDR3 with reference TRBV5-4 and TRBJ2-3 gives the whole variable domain ETGVTQSPTHLIKTRGQQVTLRCSSQSGHNTVSWYQQALGQGPQFIFQYYREEENGRGNFPPRFSGLQFPNYSSELNVNALELDDSALYLCASSLALAGSTDTQYFGPGTRLTVL.

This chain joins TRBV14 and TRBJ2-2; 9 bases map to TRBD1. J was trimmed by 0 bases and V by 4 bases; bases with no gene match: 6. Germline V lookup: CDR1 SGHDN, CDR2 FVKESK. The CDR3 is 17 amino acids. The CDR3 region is CASSRDRAFANTGELFF. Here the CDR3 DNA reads TGTGCCAGCAGCCGGGACAGGGCATTCGCGAACACCGGGGAGCTGTTTTTT. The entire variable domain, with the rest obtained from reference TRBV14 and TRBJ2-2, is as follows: EAGVTQFPSHSVIEKGQTVTLRCDPISGHDNLYWYRRVMGKEIKFLLHFVKESKQDESGMPNNRFLAERTGGTYSTLKVQPAELEDSGVYFCASSRDRAFANTGELFFGEGSRLTVL.

The CDR3 reads CASSEYTDTYEQYF. The CDR3 DNA sequence: TGTGCCAGCAGTGAATACACAGATACCTACGAGCAGTACTTC. The chain couples TRBV2 to TRBJ2-7; D is ambiguous. The length of the CDR3 is 14 residues. Germline lookup yields CDR1 SNHLY and CDR2 FYNNEI. Trimming shortened V by 2 bases and J by 2 bases, and 10 bases separated the two germline ends.

The CDR3 DNA is TGCGCCAGCAGCCGGGGGACAGGGGGTTCCAATGCCGTTGTGAACACTGAAGCTTTCTTT. Its translation: CASSRGTGGSNAVVNTEAFF. The chain employs TRBV5-1 and TRBJ1-1, with 11 bases aligning to TRBD1. The CDR3 spans 20 residues. The ends lost 4 bases at V and 0 bases at J; junction bases unmatched: 17. CDR1 is SGHRS, CDR2 YFSETQ, per germline. Using reference TRBV5-1 and TRBJ1-1 for the parts outside the CDR3, the full variable domain is KAGVTQTPRYLIKTRGQQVTLSCSPISGHRSVSWYQQTPGQGLQFLFEYFSETQRNKGNFPGRFSGRQFSNSRSEMNVSTLELGDSALYLCASSRGTGGSNAVVNTEAFFGQGTRLTVV.

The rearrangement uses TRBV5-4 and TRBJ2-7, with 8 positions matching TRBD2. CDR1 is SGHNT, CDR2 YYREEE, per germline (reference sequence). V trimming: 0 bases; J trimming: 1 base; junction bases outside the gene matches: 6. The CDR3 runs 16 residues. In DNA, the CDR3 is TGTGCCAGCAGCTTGGTCATGGCGGGGGGATCCTACGAGCAGTACTTC. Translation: CASSLVMAGGSYEQYF.

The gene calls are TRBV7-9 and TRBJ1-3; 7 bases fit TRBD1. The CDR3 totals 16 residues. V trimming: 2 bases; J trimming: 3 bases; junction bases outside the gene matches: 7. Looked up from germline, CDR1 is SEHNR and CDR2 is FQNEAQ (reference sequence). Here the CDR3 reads CASSLRQGALGNTIYF. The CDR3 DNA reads TGTGCCAGCAGCTTAAGACAGGGTGCTCTTGGAAACACCATATATTTT.

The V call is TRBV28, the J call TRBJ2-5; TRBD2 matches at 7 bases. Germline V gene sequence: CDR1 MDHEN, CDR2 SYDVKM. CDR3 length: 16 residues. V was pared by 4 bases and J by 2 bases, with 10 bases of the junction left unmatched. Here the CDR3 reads CASSSPGGAKQETQYF. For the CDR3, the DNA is TGTGCCAGCAGTTCTCCGGGGGGAGCCAAACAAGAGACCCAGTACTTC.

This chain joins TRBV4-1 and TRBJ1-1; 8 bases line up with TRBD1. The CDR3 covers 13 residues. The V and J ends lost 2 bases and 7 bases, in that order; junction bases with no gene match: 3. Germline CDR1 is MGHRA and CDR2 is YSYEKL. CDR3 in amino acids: CASSQSGTGEAFF. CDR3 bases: TGCGCCAGCAGCCAATCCGGGACAGGTGAAGCTTTCTTT.

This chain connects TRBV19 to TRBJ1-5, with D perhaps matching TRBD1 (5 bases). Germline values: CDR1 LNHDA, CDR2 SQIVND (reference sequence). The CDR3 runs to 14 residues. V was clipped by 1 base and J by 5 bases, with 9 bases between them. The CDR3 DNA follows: TGTGCCAGTAGTATAGTCGAAGGGGATCAGCCCCAGCATTTT. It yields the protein CASSIVEGDQPQHF.

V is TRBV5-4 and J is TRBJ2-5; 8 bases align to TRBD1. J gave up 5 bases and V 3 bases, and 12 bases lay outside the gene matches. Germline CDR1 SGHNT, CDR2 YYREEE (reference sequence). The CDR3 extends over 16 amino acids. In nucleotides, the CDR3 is TGTGCCAGCAGCTCGAGGGATCAGGGGGCGGGTGAGACCCAGTACTTC. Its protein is CASSSRDQGAGETQYF.

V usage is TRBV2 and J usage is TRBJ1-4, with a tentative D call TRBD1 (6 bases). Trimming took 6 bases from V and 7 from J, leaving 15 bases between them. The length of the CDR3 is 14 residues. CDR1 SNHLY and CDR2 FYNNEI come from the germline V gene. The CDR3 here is CASRYREGGEKLFF. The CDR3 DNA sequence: TGTGCCAGCAGATACAGGGAGGGGGGTGAAAAACTGTTTTTT.

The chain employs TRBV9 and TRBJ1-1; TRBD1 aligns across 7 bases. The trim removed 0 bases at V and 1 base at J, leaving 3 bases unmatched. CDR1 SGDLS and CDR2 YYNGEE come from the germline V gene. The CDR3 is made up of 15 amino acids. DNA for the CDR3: TGTGCCAGCAGCGTAGTGGGGACAGAGAACACTGAAGCTTTCTTT. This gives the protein CASSVVGTENTEAFF.

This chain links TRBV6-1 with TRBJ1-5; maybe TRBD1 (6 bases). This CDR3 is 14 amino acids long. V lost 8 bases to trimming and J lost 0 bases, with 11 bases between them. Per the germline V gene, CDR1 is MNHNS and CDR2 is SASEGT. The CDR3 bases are TGTGCCAGCGGCACAGGGATTAGCAATCAGCCCCAGCATTTT. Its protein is CASGTGISNQPQHF.